This T cell receptor (beta chain) was retrieved from a study of PD-1 blockade in classical Hodgkin lymphoma. Study overall: Nivolumab was given intravenously to patients at 3 mg/kg every 2 weeks. Study-wide results and limits: Complete responders' baseline diversity resembled that of newly diagnosed patients.

Measured with immunoSEQ multiplex PCR; TCRdb has only the in-frame clones, and not every one. Of 100,000 or so clones listed, about nine tenths are singletons. Remarks on this clone: Its target is not known.

Time point reported: cycle 4 day 1 (C4D1), after around six weeks of nivolumab. After autologous stem cell transplantation all patients relapsed, and prior brentuximab vedotin exposure differed between cohorts. This CDR3 spans 16 amino acids. V was pared by 3 bases and J by 11 bases, with 25 bases between. CDR1 and CDR2 from the germline V gene are LGHNA and YNFKEQ. This chain connects TRBV4-2 to TRBJ1-2, with D possibly being TRBD1 (5 bases). This clonotype was sampled from a human donor with classical Hodgkin lymphoma. The sample was peripheral blood mononuclear cells (PBMCs), taken before the fourth cycle of nivolumab. CDR3 in DNA: TGTGCCAGCAGCCACTACGCCGTGGGTGTGGGGCTGGGTTACACCTTC. Translation: CASSHYAVGVGLGYTF.